What follows describes a single TCR beta chain. This clone was found once. Its antigen has not been determined. It has no much larger one-base neighbor in the sample; base qualities were not kept. These data come from a study of cytomegalovirus exposure and HLA in healthy donors (TCRdb year 2017). In the study overall: An earlier analysis of around 600 of the donors reported roughly 270 Gb of sequence data and 120 million or so unique TCR beta sequences from about 200 million T cells. HLA typing included class I and class II loci at four-digit resolution. Across approximately 400 genotyped donors of the cohort, an average of about 250,000 unique TCR beta nucleotide sequences per donor were sequenced, and around 19% of those sequences were non-productive. An earlier analysis of a few hundred of the donors applied high-throughput TCR beta sequencing to assess whether each TCR beta V gene segment acted as functional or pseudogenic. Using immunosequencing, the study profiled T cell repertoires from some 670 subjects and related those repertoires to cytomegalovirus serostatus. The study aimed to test whether signatures of past pathogen exposure could be identified by cataloging public T cell receptors. The number of donors typed differed by locus, with 629-630 for A, B, C, DRB1 and DQB1, 522 for DQA1, approximately 570 for DPA1, and some 440 for DPB1. Because of strong linkage in the cohort, roughly five DR-DQ haplotypes were treated as single units for association and clustering. A later analysis re-analyzed previously published TCR beta repertoires from hundreds of donors and added high-resolution HLA genotyping to study TCR occurrence patterns. Among the roughly 400 genotyped donors, around 81% belonged to the genetic ancestry cluster associated with self-reported Caucasian donors. In a later genetic analysis, genome-wide SNP genotypes for about 65% of the 666 donors were used, and that subset was treated as a discovery cohort. An early release covering over 500 HLA-typed donors comprised approximately 290 gigabases of sequencing data and tens of millions of unique TCR sequences. The study combined high-throughput TCR immunosequencing, statistical association of individual TCRs with disease status, and machine learning to predict cytomegalovirus infection status. Every discovery cohort repertoire had been produced on one sequencing platform. A separate validation cohort of roughly 130 different subjects was used in addition to the approximately 700-subject first cohort. Donor age, sex, ethnicity and CMV serostatus were compiled together with the repertoire data. The later analysis used no new phenotypic data to find candidate immune exposures, relying instead on TCR beta sequences and their occurrence across donors. Study-level results and caveats: An association between a missense DCLRE1C variant and V-gene and J-gene trimming of TCR beta chains was found in a later genetic analysis and replicated in an independent cohort. The sequencing pipeline was judged likely to have produced a cluster of highly shared sequence variants as a technical artifact. A later genetic analysis reported fewer N-insertions in productive TCRs among donors in an Asian-associated ancestry cluster than the roughly 700-donor mean. This cohort had only TCR beta chains sequenced, and the lack of alpha or paired-chain data limited which features could be detected. A few of the identified cytomegalovirus-associated TCR beta chains were confirmed in vitro to be specific for cytomegalovirus antigens. In a later analysis, most CMV-associated TCR beta chains were found to appear HLA-restricted, with HLA associations seemingly driven largely by CMV exposure. A further reported finding was that TCR beta sequences accurately predicted the HLA-A and HLA-B alleles for most subjects in the first cohort. The classifier was reported to diagnose cytomegalovirus status with high specificity and sensitivity in both the original cohort and the validation cohort. Linkage disequilibrium might explain the correlated functional status among segregating V segments, but an unknown experimental factor could not be ruled out. Immune exposure information for the cohort was limited to CMV serostatus. A later analysis associated approximately 17,000 TCR beta sequences with specific HLA alleles at a false discovery rate of 0.05. HLA typing was unavailable for some donors at each locus, so association tests used only the typed subset. Over 15 rarely observed V segments, including chromosome 9 orphons, were excluded from the earlier analysis of almost 600 of the donors because counts were too low. Several of the top co-occurrence clusters appeared to be linked to parvovirus B19, influenza, CMV and Epstein-Barr virus, according to a later analysis. In a later analysis, HLA-associated TCR beta chains were found to be more clonally expanded and to have lower generation probabilities than equally common non-associated chains. Strong co-occurrence of HLA alleles, especially DR and DQ, made assigning TCR associations to individual alleles difficult. Some IMGT-functional V segments, including TRBV6-2 and TRBV6-3, could not be told apart with the 87-base-pair reads, so those segments were excluded. It was suggested by the authors that the approach could potentially be generalized to other disease states and immunological phenotypes. An earlier analysis of around 500 of the donors showed that most TCR beta V segments appeared in productive rearrangements either about 87% or about 30% of the time, which broadly matched IMGT annotations. While some public TCRs were present in many individuals, most TCR sequences turned up only very rarely across donors. In the study, around 160 TCR beta chains were listed as associated with cytomegalovirus. In a later analysis, TCR association rates were found to vary across HLA loci, with the most associated TCRs seen for DRB1 alleles and the fewest for HLA-C alleles. Roughly uniform sequencing depth across donors was assumed in presence/absence analyses, although this assumption may not hold.

Ends trimmed: V by 3 bases, J by 9 bases; bases unmatched to a gene: 5. The CDR3, from cysteine to phenylalanine, totals 13 residues. Only the CDR3 DNA stays, 39 bases, in frame from base 1. As encoded in the germline V gene, CDR1 is KGHSH while CDR2 is LQKENI. Library prep was done by the immunoSEQ multiplex PCR assay. A mixture of 60 forward primers for TCR Vbeta segments and 13 reverse primers for TCR Jbeta segments was used in the multiplex PCR. Amplification of the CDR3 region of rearranged TCR beta genes was performed with a multiplex PCR assay on genomic DNA. Amplified TCR beta libraries were sequenced as 87-base-pair reads on the Illumina HiSeq System. Under the source paper's analysis protocol: A later analysis tallied around 80 million unique TCR beta chains across the approximately 670 repertoires, and some 10 million of those chains were shared by two or more donors. To remove PCR and sequencing errors, raw reads were error-corrected and collapsed into unique sequences using a nearest-neighbor algorithm that merged closely related sequences. CDR3 sequences were aligned to IMGT reference sequences to assign V, D and J gene segments. For a sequence to be retained, a match of at least six nucleotides was required to both a V gene segment and a J gene segment. A rearrangement counted as productive if the CDR3 had no stop codons and remained in frame with V and J, and every other rearrangement counted as non-productive. CDR3 was defined by IMGT convention, running from the second conserved V-encoded cysteine to the conserved J-encoded phenylalanine. The earlier analysis of 587 of the donors excluded sequences that lacked an unambiguous match to a single V gene segment. An earlier analysis of several hundred of the donors called V segments functional above 56.7% productive rearrangements and segregating when the between-donor standard deviation exceeded 5%. A statistical classification framework was built for diagnosing cytomegalovirus status from the catalog of TCR beta chain sequences. In a later analysis, TCR nucleotide sequences were compared against IMGT/GENE-DB human TR gene sequences so that V and J genes could be assigned. The TCRdist pipeline was used in a later analysis to assign CDR3 sequences and most-parsimonious VDJ recombination scenarios. In a later analysis, each TCR beta chain was defined by its CDR3 amino acid sequence together with its V-gene family, and reads lacking a unique V-gene family were excluded. As a way to deal with suspected cross-contamination and a sequencing artifact, a later analysis dropped under 600 nucleotide sequences that were highly shared and had low generation probability. In a later analysis, a clonal expansion index was calculated for each public chain from normalized within-repertoire ranks of inferred template counts. Generation probabilities in a later analysis came from a VDJ recombination model fitted to out-of-frame rearrangements, and those results were checked against IGoR. In a later analysis, TCR-TCR, TCR-HLA and TCR-CMV co-occurrence was scored with hypergeometric tests, and a repertoire-size bias correction was applied to TCR pairs. In a later analysis, false discovery rates were estimated by permuting HLA or CMV assignments 20 times. In a later analysis, co-occurring TCRs were grouped with DBSCAN, and TCRdist sequence similarity was added when clustering was performed within HLA-allele-positive subsets. For co-occurrence clustering, repertoires with fewer than 30,000 or more than 120,000 public chains were excluded, along with 4 to 6 repertoires with anomalous nucleotide sharing. The table was pulled from immuneACCESS by TCRdb, which kept in-frame rearrangements only. Such tables lose some clones; where checked, under half of the loss comes from unresolved V genes, and the rest has no known cause. The V and J calls and the clone size are those of that table, but D and trimming were determined from the DNA. The sample table shows around 120,000 clones, and 65% to 80% are seen once. The ten biggest clones cover 0.95% to 1.1% of the sample.

The cohort consisted of some 670 healthy bone marrow donors. At the time of sampling, all cohort members were nominally healthy, though unrecorded immune exposures were likely present. Of the 666 cohort members, about 280 had positive CMV serostatus and around 350 had negative CMV serostatus, and CMV serostatus was not recorded for the donor. Every donor gave a peripheral blood sample, and the peripheral blood mononuclear cells from that sample were used for TCR beta sequencing. The Qiagen DNeasy Blood Extraction Kit was used to extract genomic DNA from the blood cell samples. The sample comprised PBMCs. This TCR was recovered from a human donor in good health. Recombination connected TRBV18 to TRBJ2-1; a stretch of 7 junction bases matches TRBD2. The CDR3 corresponds to CASSPGGESEQFF. At the DNA level, the sequence is TGTGCCAGCTCACCGGGGGGGGAATCTGAGCAGTTCTTC.